Below, 28 T cell receptor beta chains from the same sample are listed, as sequenced in a study of cytomegalovirus exposure and HLA in healthy donors. Sequenced by immunoSEQ multiplex PCR; TCRdb stores in-frame clones only, minus some. The sample shows hundreds of thousands of clones, approximately 84% of them seen only once. Sequenced sample: PBMCs. These receptors were taken from a man between 18 and 35 years old in good health and CMV-seropositive.

This chain connects TRBV9 to TRBJ2-5; 13 bases match TRBD2. This CDR3 has 18 residues. J lost 3 bases, V lost 2 bases, and 10 bases had no gene match. The germline V gene has CDR1 SGDLS and CDR2 YYNGEE. CDR3 in amino acids: CASSVRGLAGEGEETQYF. The CDR3 nucleotides are TGTGCCAGCAGCGTGAGAGGACTAGCGGGAGAAGGGGAAGAGACCCAGTACTTC.

This chain joins TRBV18 and TRBJ1-1; TRBD1 matches at 10 bases. The CDR3 totals 14 residues. Germline V gives CDR1 KGHSH, CDR2 LQKENI. J lost 5 bases, V lost 2 bases, and 2 bases had no gene match. The CDR3 loop reads CASSPDRGRTEAFF. As DNA, the CDR3 is TGTGCCAGCTCACCAGACAGGGGGCGGACTGAAGCTTTCTTT.

The chain employs TRBV27 and TRBJ2-5, with 13 bases fitting TRBD2. This CDR3 is built from 15 residues. The J segment lost 4 bases and the V segment lost 5 bases, leaving 4 bases of the junction unmatched. Germline values: CDR1 MNHEY, CDR2 SMNVEV (reference sequence). CDR3 amino acids: CASSGRLAGGETQYF. CDR3 sequence (DNA): TGTGCCAGCAGTGGCCGACTAGCGGGAGGAGAGACCCAGTACTTC.

The V and J genes are TRBV7-9 and TRBJ2-2, with a weak D call TRBD2 (5 bases). The length of the CDR3 is 13 residues. The V and J ends lost 3 bases and 7 bases respectively, with 9 bases between them. CDR1 is SEHNR, CDR2 FQNEAQ, per germline (reference sequence). CDR3 bases: TGTGCCAGCAGCTTTCTAGCCATCGGGGAGCTGTTTTTT. It translates to CASSFLAIGELFF.

V gene TRBV27 combines with J gene TRBJ2-5; perhaps TRBD1 as D (5 bases). Germline V gene sequence: CDR1 MNHEY, CDR2 SMNVEV (reference sequence). This CDR3 comprises 14 residues. V lost 1 base, J lost 4 bases, and 10 bases lay in between. The CDR3 reads CASSLWGPGETQYF. The CDR3 DNA reads as TGTGCCAGCAGTTTATGGGGCCCCGGAGAGACCCAGTACTTC.

The chain joins TRBV6-1 to TRBJ1-2, with D possibly TRBD1 on 6 matching bases. Germline CDR1 is MNHNS and CDR2 is SASEGT. The CDR3 sequence is 12 residues long. V shed 11 bases and J shed 5 bases, with 15 bases lying between them. The CDR3, as DNA: TGTGCCGGCTGGACAGCGACGTATGGCTACACCTTC. It encodes CAGWTATYGYTF.

The rearrangement uses TRBV4-3 and TRBJ2-7; D remains unclear. CDR1 and CDR2 (germline): LGHNA, YSLEER. The CDR3 runs to 16 residues. Deletions cut 0 bases from V and 0 bases from J, with 12 bases between. CDR3: CASSQDGYPGSYEQYF. As DNA, the CDR3 is TGCGCCAGCAGCCAAGATGGCTACCCAGGCTCCTACGAGCAGTACTTC.

This rearrangement joins TRBV6-6 to TRBJ2-3; D not certain. Germline assignment: CDR1 MNHNY and CDR2 SVGAGI (reference sequence). Between the trimmed V and J ends, which lost 6 bases and 3 bases, there was a span of 10 bases. This CDR3 comprises 13 residues. CDR3 in DNA: TGTGCCAGCAGGACTGTGGTTACAGATACGCAGTATTTT. Translated, it gives CASRTVVTDTQYF.

The chain links TRBV7-9 to TRBJ2-3, with D possibly matching TRBD2 (6 bases). CDR1 SEHNR and CDR2 FQNEAQ come from the germline V gene (reference sequence). The length of the CDR3 is 15 residues. Trimming shortened V by 3 bases and J by 3 bases, and 13 bases separated the two germline ends. The CDR3 here is CASSFITGETDTQYF. CDR3 bases: TGTGCCAGCAGCTTTATAACGGGAGAGACAGATACGCAGTATTTT.

The chain is built from TRBV2 and TRBJ1-1; 7 nucleotides match TRBD1. This CDR3 region has 12 residues. CDR1 and CDR2 from the germline V gene are SNHLY and FYNNEI. The V and J ends lost 10 bases and 5 bases, in that order; junction bases with no gene match: 7. CDR3 nucleotides: TGTGCCACCAGACAGGGAAAAACTGAAGCTTTCTTT. Translating it yields CATRQGKTEAFF. The whole variable domain, remainder taken from reference TRBV2 and TRBJ1-1, is EPEVTQTPSHQVTQMGQEVILRCVPISNHLYFYWYRQILGQKVEFLVSFYNNEISEKSEIFDDQFSVERPDGSNFTLKIRSTKLEDSAMYFCATRQGKTEAFFGQGTRLTVV.

This chain uses TRBV5-4 with TRBJ1-2; D is unresolved. The V end was cut by 0 bases, the J end by 7 bases, with 13 bases between. The CDR3 has 14 amino acids. Germline V CDR1 and CDR2: SGHNT, YYREEE (reference sequence). CDR3 nucleotide sequence: TGTGCCAGCAGCTTGGCGGGAGCCCAGATTGGCTACACCTTC. Translating gives CASSLAGAQIGYTF.

The rearrangement joins TRBV7-9 to TRBJ2-7, with a tentative D call TRBD1 (6 bases). V lost 5 bases and J 1 base, leaving 12 bases between the germline ends. CDR3 length: 14 amino acids. Germline V gene sequence: CDR1 SEHNR, CDR2 FQNEAQ (reference sequence). CDR3 nucleotides: TGTGCCAGCAGCACAGACAGGTGGTCCTACGAGCAGTACTTC. Protein sequence: CASSTDRWSYEQYF. The complete variable domain, with remaining parts taken from reference TRBV7-9 and TRBJ2-7, reads DTGVSQNPRHKITKRGQNVTFRCDPISEHNRLYWYRQTLGQGPEFLTYFQNEAQLEKSRLLSDRFSAERPKGSFSTLEIQRTEQGDSAMYLCASSTDRWSYEQYFGPGTRLTVT.

This chain's CDR3 is CATTPLLGNTEAFF. The CDR3 DNA reads TGTGCCACCACTCCCCTCCTTGGTAACACTGAAGCTTTCTTT. V and J are TRBV7-6 and TRBJ1-1; D call uncertain. CDR3 size: 14 residues. CDR1 is SGHVS and CDR2 is FNYEAQ in the germline V gene. V was trimmed by 10 bases and J by 2 bases, leaving 17 bases between them.

The chain links TRBV4-3 to TRBJ2-7; 8 positions agree with TRBD2. Per germline, CDR1 LGHNA and CDR2 YSLEER. The CDR3 totals 15 residues. With V trimmed by 1 base and J by 4 bases, 6 bases remained unmatched. The CDR3 DNA follows: TGCGCCAGCAGCCAAGTTCCGGGAGGGGGATACGAGCAGTACTTC. It specifies CASSQVPGGGYEQYF.

DNA for the CDR3: TGCGCCAGCAGCTTGGAAGGGGCGAGCCCCGGGGGGACCCAGTACTTC. Translating gives CASSLEGASPGGTQYF. The chain couples TRBV5-1 to TRBJ2-5; TRBD2 is a possible D gene (6 bases). Germline V CDR1 and CDR2: SGHRS, YFSETQ. The germline V and J ends were trimmed by 0 bases and 7 bases, with 19 bases remaining between them. The CDR3 runs 16 residues.

This chain connects TRBV7-8 to TRBJ2-3; D gene unclear. This CDR3 comprises 16 residues. Germline CDR1 is SGHVS and CDR2 is FQNEAQ. The ends were cut back, 0 bases at V and 4 bases at J, with 14 bases in the middle. CDR3 protein: CASSLATPRYADTQYF. The DNA of the CDR3 is TGTGCCAGCAGCTTAGCGACGCCGCGGTATGCAGATACGCAGTATTTT.

The gene calls are TRBV6-6 and TRBJ2-7; 8 nucleotides agree with TRBD2. The CDR3 totals 15 residues. Trimming cost V 0 bases and J 4 bases; bases outside gene matches: 5. In germline, CDR1 is MNHNY, CDR2 SVGAGI (reference sequence). The CDR3 sequence is CASSYSASGLYEQYF. CDR3 nucleotide sequence: TGTGCCAGCAGTTACTCGGCTAGCGGGTTGTACGAGCAGTACTTC.

Notes on this clone: This same CDR3 is encoded by further DNA sequences in the sample. The chain carries TRBV9 and TRBJ2-3; D call uncertain. The CDR3 totals 14 residues. CDR1 and CDR2 (germline): SGDLS, YYNGEE. Deletions cut 0 bases from V and 2 bases from J, with 7 bases between. In nucleotides, the CDR3 is TGTGCCAGCAGCGTAGGGGCGTTCACAGATACGCAGTATTTT. This translates into CASSVGAFTDTQYF.

The chain links TRBV27 to TRBJ2-7; TRBD2 agrees at 10 bases. Germline V gene sequence: CDR1 MNHEY, CDR2 SMNVEV (reference sequence). This CDR3 spans 14 amino acids. J lost 2 bases, V lost 6 bases, and 4 bases had no gene match. CDR3 nucleotides: TGTGCCAGCAGATCCCTAGCGGGAGCCTACGAGCAGTACTTC. This gives the protein CASRSLAGAYEQYF.

This clone was seen just once. The CDR3 nucleotides read TGCAGCGTTGATGACCGCGGGAGCCACGAGCAGTACTTC. This encodes CSVDDRGSHEQYF. The rearrangement links TRBV29-1 to TRBJ2-7; TRBD2 matches at 7 bases. This CDR3 contains 13 residues. V lost 3 bases, J lost 5 bases, and 7 bases stayed unmatched. Per the germline V gene, CDR1 is SQVTM and CDR2 is ANQGSEA.

The chain combines TRBV2 with TRBJ2-7; 11 bases are a match to TRBD1. There are 14 residues in the CDR3. J was trimmed by 5 bases and V by 6 bases; bases with no gene match: 6. CDR1 SNHLY and CDR2 FYNNEI come from the germline V gene. This chain's CDR3 is CASSPDRGQDEQYF. The DNA of the CDR3 is TGTGCCAGCAGCCCGGACAGGGGGCAGGACGAGCAGTACTTC.

J is TRBJ2-5 and V is TRBV6-1, with 8 bases that match TRBD1. The CDR3 is 14 residues long. V lost 6 bases and J lost 2; bases outside the gene matches: 5. Germline CDR1 and CDR2: MNHNS and SASEGT. DNA of the CDR3: TGTGCCAGCAGCTCAACAGGGGGACAAGAGACCCAGTACTTC. Translation: CASSSTGGQETQYF.

The rearrangement uses TRBV5-1 and TRBJ2-5, with D perhaps given as TRBD1 or TRBD2 (6 bases each). V was pared by 0 bases and J by 2 bases, with 14 bases between. The V gene's germline CDR1 is SGHRS and CDR2 YFSETQ. The CDR3 length is 16 residues. The CDR3 DNA reads TGCGCCAGCAGCTTGGGGGGGGCCTCCCTACAAGAGACCCAGTACTTC. As protein: CASSLGGASLQETQYF.

This clone was seen once. This chain connects TRBV29-1 to TRBJ2-3, with D unresolved. CDR3 length: 13 amino acids. CDR1 is SQVTM, CDR2 ANQGSEA, per germline. The V gene lost 7 bases and the J gene lost 0 bases, with 11 bases spanning the gap. The CDR3 is CSATTLSTDTQYF. As DNA, the CDR3 is TGCAGCGCCACGACACTTAGCACAGATACGCAGTATTTT.

The rearrangement links TRBV27 to TRBJ2-7, with 7 bases matching TRBD1. The CDR3 length is 15 residues. In germline, CDR1 is MNHEY, CDR2 SMNVEV (reference sequence). J was trimmed by 0 bases and V by 6 bases; bases with no gene match: 8. The CDR3 DNA reads TGTGCCAGCAGGCGACAGGGCGTCAGCTCCTACGAGCAGTACTTC. It is translated as CASRRQGVSSYEQYF.

This chain's CDR3 is CASSWTGQSTDTQYF. The CDR3 nucleotides are TGTGCCAGCAGCTGGACAGGGCAATCCACAGATACGCAGTATTTT. J is TRBJ2-3 and V is TRBV9; 8 bases match TRBD1. The ends lost 4 bases at V and 2 bases at J; junction bases unmatched: 6. The V gene's germline CDR1 is SGDLS and CDR2 YYNGEE. The CDR3 covers 15 residues.

The chain has TRBV11-2 and TRBJ2-5, with D unresolved. From germline, CDR1 is SGHAT and CDR2 FQNNGV. CDR3 length: 14 residues. The ends were cut back, 2 bases at V and 5 bases at J, with 12 bases in the middle. CDR3 amino acids: CASSLRNRGETQYF. CDR3 sequence (DNA): TGTGCCAGCAGCTTAAGAAACCGTGGGGAGACCCAGTACTTC.

The chain links TRBV6-6 to TRBJ2-3, with 7 bases matching TRBD2. The CDR3 contains 15 residues. V lost 2 bases to trimming and J lost 3 bases; unmatched junction nucleotides: 5. The germline V gene encodes CDR1 MNHNY and CDR2 SVGAGI (reference sequence). The CDR3 region has the DNA TGTGCCAGCAGTTACCCGGGACTACGGACAGATACGCAGTATTTT. Translating gives CASSYPGLRTDTQYF.